Following are 7 T cell receptor beta chains from one sample sequenced in a study of T cell responses to AZD1222 COVID-19 vaccine. Assay: immunoSEQ multiplex PCR; the TCRdb copy retains only in-frame clones and omits some. The table has about 130,000 clones, roughly nine tenths seen once. Sequences were derived from peripheral blood, sampled on day 0 of AZD1222 vaccination. All receptors derive from an adult in good health.

This clone occurred once. The chain carries TRBV28 and TRBJ1-5; TRBD1 matches 9 bases. With V trimmed by 2 bases and J by 6 bases, 5 bases remained unmatched. CDR3 length equals 15 residues. Germline V lookup: CDR1 MDHEN, CDR2 SYDVKM. CDR3 protein: CASSLKGQGRQPQHF. The CDR3 DNA follows: TGTGCCAGCAGTTTAAAGGGACAGGGACGTCAGCCCCAGCATTTT.

The V and J genes are TRBV19 and TRBJ2-6; D may correspond to TRBD1 or TRBD2 (6 bases each). CDR3 length: 17 residues. Germline V gene sequence: CDR1 LNHDA, CDR2 SQIVND (reference sequence). V lost 4 bases, J lost 3 bases, and 16 bases lay in between. In DNA, the CDR3 is TGTGCCAGTAGTAGAAACGCACAGGGACTTGGGGCCAACGTCCTGACTTTC. This encodes CASSRNAQGLGANVLTF.

The chain has TRBV30 and TRBJ1-1, with no clear D. The CDR3 sequence is 15 residues long. Germline CDR1 GTSNPN, CDR2 SVGIG (reference sequence). Between the trimmed V and J ends, which lost 2 bases and 2 bases, there was a span of 15 bases. The CDR3 DNA follows: TGTGCCTGGAGTCCCCTTGGTCGGGGAAACACTGAAGCTTTCTTT. Protein product: CAWSPLGRGNTEAFF.

The V call is TRBV15, the J call TRBJ2-1; no reliable D call. Germline assignment: CDR1 LNHNV and CDR2 YYDKDF (reference sequence). The CDR3 spans 12 residues. V gave up 4 bases and J gave up 10 bases, with 11 bases separating them. CDR3 bases: TGTGCCACCAGCACCCCCTCGGTAGAGCAGTTCTTC. Translating it yields CATSTPSVEQFF.

The CDR3 nucleotides read TGTGCCAGCAGTTGGACCTCGGGACAGGGGGATGGCTACACCTTC. This encodes CASSWTSGQGDGYTF. This chain uses TRBV6-5 with TRBJ1-2, with 11 bases that match TRBD1. This CDR3 spans 15 amino acids. V lost 4 bases to trimming and J lost 6 bases; unmatched junction nucleotides: 7. Looked up from germline, CDR1 is MNHEY and CDR2 is SVGAGI.

This clone was counted a single time. The chain links TRBV7-9 to TRBJ2-6, with D perhaps TRBD2 (5 bases). Trimming took 3 bases from V and 5 from J, leaving 14 bases between them. From germline, CDR1 is SEHNR and CDR2 FQNEAQ (reference sequence). The CDR3 runs 16 residues. The CDR3 DNA reads as TGTGCCAGCAGCTTTTGGATGCGGAGGAGGGCCAACGTCCTGACTTTC. This encodes CASSFWMRRRANVLTF.

CDR3 bases: TGTGCCAGCAAGACTAGCGGGGCTGCGTACGAGCAGTACTTC. Encoded protein: CASKTSGAAYEQYF. The chain is built from TRBV6-5 and TRBJ2-7, with 11 bases that match TRBD2. CDR1 is MNHEY and CDR2 is SVGAGI in the germline V gene. The CDR3 contains 14 residues. The trim removed 7 bases at V and 4 bases at J, leaving 6 bases unmatched.